Each of the 20 T cell receptor beta chains below was sequenced from the same sample in a study of identical twins. Via MiXCR, TCRdb re-called the 5' RACE reads, giving one row per CDR3 protein. The sample shows around 450,000 distinct CDR3 sequences, approximately 15% of them seen only once. These data were also filed under a second study, of yellow fever vaccine responses in identical twins.

The sample taken for sequencing was CD4+ T cells sorted from blood. The receptor set was obtained from a woman aged 18-29 years in good health.

The chain combines TRBV19 with TRBJ2-5; perhaps D is TRBD1 or TRBD2 (5 bases each). Trimming removed 4 bases from V and 5 bases from J, with 17 bases in between. Germline assignment: CDR1 LNHDA and CDR2 SQIVND (reference sequence). CDR3 size: 15 residues. DNA of the CDR3: TGTGCCAGTAGTAACTACGTGAAGGGGAGCGAGACCCAGTACTTC. Translation: CASSNYVKGSETQYF.

The chain has TRBV6-5 and TRBJ2-1; 10 positions match TRBD2. The V segment lost 0 bases and the J segment 5 bases; nucleotides outside the gene matches: 4. Germline V gene lookup returns CDR1 MNHEY and CDR2 SVGAGI. The CDR3 sequence is 16 residues long. The CDR3 here is CASSYSLAGVNNEQFF. CDR3 DNA sequence: TGTGCCAGCAGTTACTCTCTAGCGGGAGTTAACAATGAGCAGTTCTTC.

The chain uses TRBV7-2 and TRBJ2-6; D gene unclear. Trimming took 0 bases from V and 0 from J, leaving 6 bases between them. Germline V CDR1 and CDR2: SGHTA, FQGNSA. CDR3 length equals 16 residues. CDR3 loop: CASSLAFGSGANVLTF. The CDR3 DNA sequence: TGTGCCAGCAGCTTAGCGTTCGGCTCTGGGGCCAACGTCCTGACTTTC.

The J gene is TRBJ2-1, the V gene TRBV7-2; 7 bases are shared with TRBD2. V was clipped by 5 bases and J by 10 bases; unmatched bases: 8. Germline V gene sequence: CDR1 SGHTA, CDR2 FQGNSA. The CDR3 runs to 13 residues. This CDR3 reads CASSLGGKREQFF. The CDR3 coding sequence is TGTGCCAGCAGCCTGGGGGGGAAACGCGAGCAGTTCTTC.

This clonotype turned up a few times. The chain joins TRBV6-5 to TRBJ2-4, with a possible D match to TRBD1 (6 bases). This CDR3 comprises 16 residues. Trimming took off 4 bases at V and 4 bases at J, with 17 bases between the two ends. Germline CDR1 MNHEY, CDR2 SVGAGI. This CDR3 is CASSSAAQGRKNIQYF. For the CDR3, the DNA is TGTGCCAGCAGTTCCGCTGCACAGGGAAGGAAAAACATTCAGTACTTC.

The CDR3 here is CAWSKLGTDTQYF. CDR3 DNA: TGTGCCTGGAGTAAGTTAGGGACGGATACGCAGTATTTT. The rearrangement joins TRBV30 to TRBJ2-3; D might be TRBD1 or TRBD2, each matching 5 bases. CDR1 and CDR2 (germline): GTSNPN, SVGIG (reference sequence). This CDR3 region has 13 residues. V was cut by 2 bases and J by 6 bases, with 12 bases left in between.

The rearrangement uses TRBV15 and TRBJ2-2; 8 bases fit TRBD1. CDR1 and CDR2 (germline): LNHNV, YYDKDF (reference sequence). Trimming at V came to 1 base and at J to 6 bases, leaving 7 bases not matched to a gene. The CDR3 is 16 amino acids. The CDR3 nucleotides are TGTGCCACCAGCAGAGTAGGACAGGGTAGGGCCGGGGAGCTGTTTTTT. Translating it yields CATSRVGQGRAGELFF.

The chain employs TRBV18 and TRBJ2-1; TRBD2 matches 10 bases. The CDR3 extends over 15 amino acids. V lost 3 bases to trimming and J lost 10 bases; unmatched junction nucleotides: 9. Looked up from germline, CDR1 is KGHSH and CDR2 is LQKENI. Here the CDR3 reads CASSPTALAGEEQFF. DNA of the CDR3: TGTGCCAGCTCACCGACGGCTCTAGCGGGAGAGGAGCAGTTCTTC.

This clonotype was seen a few times. This sequence joins TRBV15 and TRBJ2-7, with 8 bases that match TRBD1. The CDR3 consists of 15 residues. CDR1 LNHNV and CDR2 YYDKDF come from the germline V gene (reference sequence). The V segment lost 0 bases and the J segment 5 bases; nucleotides outside the gene matches: 6. The CDR3 loop reads CATSRDRTGSHEQYF. The CDR3 DNA is TGTGCCACCAGCAGAGATCGGACAGGGTCCCACGAGCAGTACTTC.

This clonotype was counted between two and nine times. J is TRBJ2-1 and V is TRBV20-1; D is perhaps TRBD1 or TRBD2 (5 bases each). Trimming left V 8 bases short and J 5 bases short, with 16 bases between. This CDR3 spans 13 amino acids. Germline V gene sequence: CDR1 DFQATT, CDR2 SNEGSKA (reference sequence). The CDR3: CSLLGTQNNEQFF. The CDR3 bases are TGCAGTCTTCTCGGGACCCAAAACAATGAGCAGTTCTTC.

This clonotype showed up just a few times. The J gene is TRBJ2-3, the V gene TRBV7-8; TRBD2 agrees at 8 bases. V dropped 1 base and J dropped 4; count of bases not matched to a gene: 10. The CDR3 covers 17 residues. In germline, CDR1 is SGHVS, CDR2 FQNEAQ. This chain's CDR3 is CASSLVNLLGGADTQYF. DNA of the CDR3: TGTGCCAGCAGCTTAGTGAATCTACTCGGGGGGGCAGATACGCAGTATTTT.

In its sample, this clonotype was seen a few times. CDR3 in DNA: TGTGCCAGCAGCCAATTAATGGGGACACATTACGAGCAGTACTTC. Encoded protein: CASSQLMGTHYEQYF. The chain joins TRBV3-1 to TRBJ2-7; the D gene is possibly TRBD1 (6 bases). Germline lookup yields CDR1 LGHDT and CDR2 YNNKEL (reference sequence). The V end lost 2 bases, the J end lost 4 bases, and 15 bases lay between the germline ends. This CDR3 region has 15 residues.

This clonotype was detected only a few times. The V and J genes are TRBV11-3 and TRBJ2-1, with a weak D call TRBD2 (6 bases). The CDR3 has 13 residues. The V gene lost 5 bases and the J gene lost 10 bases, with 15 bases spanning the gap. The germline V gene has CDR1 SGHNT and CDR2 YENEEA. CDR3 in DNA: TGTGCCAGCAGCCAATACGGGGGATTGGAGCAGTTCTTC. Translating it yields CASSQYGGLEQFF.

This clonotype has just a few counts. This chain joins TRBV20-1 and TRBJ2-5; D unresolved. The CDR3 has 13 residues. V was pared by 0 bases and J by 5 bases, with 10 bases between. Germline loops: CDR1 DFQATT, CDR2 SNEGSKA (reference sequence). CDR3 residues: CSARDPMGETQYF. DNA of the CDR3: TGCAGTGCTAGAGATCCAATGGGGGAGACCCAGTACTTC.

This clonotype was detected many times. The V and J genes are TRBV7-2 and TRBJ1-5; D might be TRBD1 (5 bases). CDR3 size: 13 residues. Germline CDR1 reads SGHTA; CDR2 reads FQGNSA. Trimming removed 5 bases at V and 5 bases at J, with 10 bases between. The CDR3: CASSTRGDQPQHF. The CDR3 coding sequence is TGTGCCAGCAGCACCCGGGGGGATCAGCCCCAGCATTTT.

V is TRBV24-1 and J is TRBJ2-7, with 8 bases identical to TRBD2. There are 16 residues in the CDR3. Trimming at V came to 1 base and at J to 6 bases, leaving 10 bases not matched to a gene. The germline gives CDR1 KGHDR, CDR2 SFDVKD. The CDR3 region has the DNA TGTGCCACCAGTGATTTCCACGAGCGGGAGAGCTGCGAGCAGTACTTC. This encodes CATSDFHERESCEQYF.

This rearrangement joins TRBV4-1 to TRBJ2-7; possible D gene TRBD1, 6 bases. There are 13 residues in the CDR3. From germline, CDR1 is MGHRA and CDR2 YSYEKL. V shed 1 base and J shed 11 bases, with 15 bases lying between them. The CDR3, as DNA: TGCGCCAGCAGCCAAGGGTTCCGGGACAAGGAGTACTTC. This sequence encodes CASSQGFRDKEYF.

This clonotype was observed a handful of times. The chain employs TRBV14 and TRBJ1-1, with 8 bases lining up with TRBD1. The CDR3 spans 16 residues. Germline CDR1 SGHDN, CDR2 FVKESK. The V gene end was trimmed by 0 bases and the J gene end by 1 base; junction bases not matched to a gene: 4. CDR3 sequence (DNA): TGTGCCAGCAGCCAAGACGGACAGGGTTCGAACACTGAAGCTTTCTTT. Amino acid sequence: CASSQDGQGSNTEAFF.

This clonotype was seen a few times. The DNA of the CDR3 is TGTGCCAGCAGTTCCCAGGGCGTCCTTCCAACTAATGAAAAACTGTTTTTT. Protein: CASSSQGVLPTNEKLFF. The rearrangement links TRBV12-3 or TRBV12-4 to TRBJ1-4; possible D gene TRBD1, 5 bases. The CDR3 runs to 17 residues. The V and J ends lost 4 bases and 0 bases respectively, with 15 bases between them.

The CDR3 reads CASSQRIRGVGELFF. The CDR3 DNA reads as TGTGCCAGCAGCCAGCGTATCAGGGGGGTCGGGGAGCTGTTTTTT. This chain links TRBV7-2 with TRBJ2-2, with D maybe TRBD1 (7 bases). The CDR3 runs 15 residues. Germline V lookup: CDR1 SGHTA, CDR2 FQGNSA. Trimming removed 5 bases at V and 7 bases at J, with 17 bases between.